This TCR beta chain stems from a study of blood T cell repertoires in COVID-19. Study-level background: The United States, Italy and Spain provided the acute and convalescent COVID-19 samples. Sources were T cells, B-cell-depleted T cells, or PBMCs; the material itself was cDNA or gDNA.

There are 14 residues in the CDR3. Germline values: CDR1 MDHEN, CDR2 SYDVKM. The ends were cut back, 1 base at V and 3 bases at J, with 9 bases in the middle. Authors' analysis steps: Amplification from reference gene primers served as the basis for estimated nucleated cell counts. Libraries were prepared by immunoSEQ multiplex PCR; TCRdb keeps only in-frame clonotypes and omits some of them. Clone size and V and J calls were adopted from that table, with D and trimming inferred from the DNA. The sample has roughly 40,000 clones; roughly 88% are singletons. The clonotype comes from a human donor in a cohort sampled during active COVID-19. This chain connects TRBV28 to TRBJ1-1; D not certain. Sequenced sample: peripheral blood. CDR3 region: CASSLSWRDTEAFF. The CDR3 nucleotides are TGTGCCAGCAGTTTATCGTGGAGGGACACTGAAGCTTTCTTT.